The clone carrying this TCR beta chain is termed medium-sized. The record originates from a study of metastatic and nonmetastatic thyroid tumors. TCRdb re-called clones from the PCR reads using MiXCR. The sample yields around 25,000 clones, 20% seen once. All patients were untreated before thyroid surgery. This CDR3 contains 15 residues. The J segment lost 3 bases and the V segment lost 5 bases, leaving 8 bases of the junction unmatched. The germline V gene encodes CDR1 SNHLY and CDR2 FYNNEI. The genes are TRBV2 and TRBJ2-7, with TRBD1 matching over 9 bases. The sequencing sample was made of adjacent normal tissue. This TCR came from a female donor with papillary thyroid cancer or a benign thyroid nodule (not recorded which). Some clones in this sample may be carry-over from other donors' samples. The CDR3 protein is CASSNYRGPNYEQYF. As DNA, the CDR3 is TGTGCCAGCAGTAACTACAGGGGGCCGAACTACGAGCAGTACTTC.